One TCR beta chain is described in this entry. As processed by the authors: Amplification from reference gene primers served as the basis for estimated nucleated cell counts. Measured with immunoSEQ multiplex PCR; TCRdb has only the in-frame clones, and not every one. The DNA gave D and trimming, while V, J and clone size come from that table. This sample has over 150,000 clones, with around nine tenths found just once. This CDR3 comprises 15 residues. Trimming cost V 0 bases and J 9 bases, with 12 bases left between them. Germline lookup yields CDR1 MGHRA and CDR2 YSYEKL. The entry originates in a study of blood T cell repertoires in COVID-19. Looking at the study overall: T cells, B-cell-depleted T cells, or PBMCs provided the cDNA or gDNA that served as material.

The Seattle patients joined while their infection was active and were tracked longitudinally afterward. The rearrangement uses TRBV4-1 and TRBJ1-6; maybe TRBD1 (6 bases). Source material: peripheral blood. The sequence was obtained from a woman aged 80 or over with COVID-19, enrolled during active disease. The CDR3 is CASSQDKGGRSPLHF. CDR3 DNA: TGCGCCAGCAGCCAAGATAAAGGGGGACGTTCACCCCTCCACTTT.